A selection of T cell receptor beta chains follows, all from one sample in a study of cytomegalovirus exposure and HLA in healthy donors. Sequencing used immunoSEQ multiplex PCR; TCRdb keeps in-frame clones, though not all of them. The repertoire holds under 150,000 clones, with about 83% as singletons. Sequencing was performed on PBMCs. The receptors come from a woman aged 30 to 39 in good health and CMV-seronegative. Each CDR3 is given with its conserved first and last residue. A D gene is named only where the DNA matches it firmly. Clone size is given for some rows only: seen once, a few or many times, or a class if the clone is expanded.

clone_size,j_call,d_call,v_call,cdr3_aa,cdr3_nt
NA,TRBJ2-7,NA,TRBV10-3,CAISGGGQAAYEQYF,TGTGCCATCAGTGGGGGGGGACAGGCTGCCTACGAGCAGTACTTC
NA,TRBJ1-5,NA,TRBV6-5,CASSPTGQPQHF,TGTGCCAGCAGTCCAACAGGTCAGCCCCAGCATTTT
NA,TRBJ1-1,NA,TRBV27,CASRRSEGGGQNTEAFF,TGTGCCAGCAGGAGGTCCGAGGGAGGCGGACAAAACACTGAAGCTTTCTTT
NA,TRBJ2-7,TRBD1,TRBV7-9,CASSLARGGLGEQYF,TGTGCCAGCAGCTTAGCGCGAGGGGGCTTGGGGGAGCAGTACTTC
NA,TRBJ2-1,TRBD2,TRBV11-2,CASSFTSGGNEQFF,TGTGCCAGCAGCTTTACTTCCGGGGGGAATGAGCAGTTCTTC
NA,TRBJ1-2,NA,TRBV19,CASSMWGAYGYTF,TGTGCCAGTAGTATGTGGGGCGCCTATGGCTACACCTTC
NA,TRBJ1-1,NA,TRBV5-4,CASSPGPGNTEAFF,TGTGCCAGCAGCCCAGGTCCCGGGAACACTGAAGCTTTCTTT
NA,TRBJ1-5,NA,TRBV4-2,CASSQDPDGHSNQPQHF,TGTGCCAGCAGCCAAGATCCGGACGGACATAGCAATCAGCCCCAGCATTTT
NA,TRBJ1-4,NA,TRBV5-4,CASSLAGTRATNEKLFF,TGTGCCAGCAGCTTGGCCGGGACACGCGCAACTAATGAAAAACTGTTTTTT
NA,TRBJ2-5,TRBD2,TRBV10-3,CAISERMWGGAETQYF,TGTGCCATCAGTGAGAGGATGTGGGGAGGGGCAGAGACCCAGTACTTC
NA,TRBJ2-7,TRBD2,TRBV19,CASEDRTSGGAAQYF,TGTGCCAGTGAGGACCGGACTAGCGGGGGGGCGGCGCAGTACTTC
NA,TRBJ2-5,NA,TRBV2,CASNQGGETQYF,TGTGCCAGCAACCAAGGCGGGGAGACCCAGTACTTC
few,TRBJ2-7,NA,TRBV6-6,CASSYSVAAEQYF,TGTGCCAGCAGTTACTCGGTGGCTGCCGAGCAGTACTTC
NA,TRBJ2-3,NA,TRBV30,CAWSAGFSDSPTRYF,TGTGCCTGGAGTGCGGGGTTCTCGGACAGCCCCACCCGGTATTTT
NA,TRBJ2-4,TRBD1,TRBV6-1,CASNTDRGRNIQYF,TGTGCCAGCAACACGGACAGGGGTAGAAACATTCAGTACTTC
NA,TRBJ1-5,NA,TRBV5-4,CASSTGRDQPQHF,TGTGCCAGCAGCACAGGGAGGGATCAGCCCCAGCATTTT
NA,TRBJ1-6,NA,TRBV9,CASSEHPTVNNSPLHF,TGTGCCAGCAGCGAACACCCGACAGTAAATAATTCACCCCTCCACTTT
NA,TRBJ1-5,NA,TRBV27,CASSLSGGSGQPQHF,TGTGCCAGCAGTTTATCCGGGGGGTCGGGTCAGCCCCAGCATTTT
NA,TRBJ1-6,NA,TRBV5-4,CASSWRMGGQSPLHF,TGTGCCAGCAGCTGGAGAATGGGGGGTCAGTCACCCCTCCACTTT
NA,TRBJ1-2,NA,TRBV6-5,CASSPYYGYTF,TGTGCCAGCAGTCCGTATTATGGCTACACCTTC
NA,TRBJ1-2,TRBD1,TRBV7-8,CASSLQGQGNYGYTF,TGTGCCAGCAGCTTACAGGGACAGGGCAACTATGGCTACACCTTC
NA,TRBJ1-4,NA,TRBV4-1,CASSRTLTTNEKLFF,TGCGCCAGCAGCCGGACACTAACAACTAATGAAAAACTGTTTTTT
NA,TRBJ1-5,NA,TRBV5-5,CASSYYRALGDQPQHF,TGTGCCAGCAGCTATTACCGGGCCCTAGGGGATCAGCCCCAGCATTTT
NA,TRBJ2-7,TRBD2,TRBV2,CASSEGLAGIYEQYF,TGTGCCAGCAGTGAAGGACTAGCGGGGATCTACGAGCAGTACTTC
few,TRBJ2-7,TRBD1,TRBV28,CASSSGQGYEQYF,TGTGCCAGCAGCTCAGGACAGGGCTACGAGCAGTACTTC
once,TRBJ2-3,TRBD2,TRBV2,CASSLGGVGTDTQYF,TGTGCCAGCAGTTTGGGGGGGGTGGGCACAGATACGCAGTATTTT
many,TRBJ1-6,TRBD1,TRBV19,CASRTGGGNSPLHF,TGTGCCAGTAGGACAGGGGGAGGTAATTCACCCCTCCACTTT
NA,TRBJ2-3,TRBD2,TRBV28,CASSLRLAGGPLDTQYF,TGTGCCAGCAGTTTACGACTAGCGGGGGGGCCGTTGGATACGCAGTATTTT
NA,TRBJ2-6,NA,TRBV7-2,CASSSGHSGANVLTF,TGTGCCAGCAGTTCCGGACATTCTGGGGCCAACGTCCTGACTTTC
NA,TRBJ1-4,NA,TRBV19,CASSIRIREKLFF,TGTGCCAGTAGTATCAGGATCCGCGAAAAACTGTTTTTT
NA,TRBJ2-3,TRBD2,TRBV5-1,CASSPLLAGGLAVTDTQYF,TGCGCCAGCAGCCCCTTACTAGCGGGGGGGCTCGCTGTTACAGATACGCAGTATTTT
NA,TRBJ1-1,TRBD1,TRBV2,CASRTGLWTTEAFF,TGTGCCAGCAGGACAGGGTTGTGGACCACTGAAGCTTTCTTT
NA,TRBJ1-2,NA,TRBV18,CASSPPTQGSGGYTF,TGTGCCAGCTCACCTCCAACACAGGGCTCTGGGGGCTACACCTTC
NA,TRBJ1-2,NA,TRBV6-5,CASRRGEDGYTF,TGTGCCAGCCGTAGGGGCGAGGATGGCTACACCTTC
NA,TRBJ2-5,TRBD2,TRBV4-3,CASSHLPDGGDETQYF,TGCGCCAGCAGCCACCTCCCTGATGGGGGGGACGAGACCCAGTACTTC
NA,TRBJ2-7,TRBD1,TRBV5-1,CASSSEGPGQGIDEQYF,TGCGCCAGCAGCTCGGAGGGCCCGGGACAGGGGATAGACGAGCAGTACTTC
NA,TRBJ2-7,TRBD1,TRBV6-1,CASTIGQGGYEQYF,TGTGCCAGCACTATAGGACAGGGCGGCTACGAGCAGTACTTC
NA,TRBJ2-5,NA,TRBV2,CASSELGGKETQYF,TGTGCCAGCAGTGAGTTGGGGGGAAAAGAGACCCAGTACTTC
NA,TRBJ2-5,TRBD2,TRBV5-1,CASSLEASGGGYQETQYF,TGCGCCAGCAGCTTGGAGGCTAGCGGGGGTGGGTACCAAGAGACCCAGTACTTC
NA,TRBJ2-3,TRBD2,TRBV6-4,CASSDEGGGAYTQYF,TGTGCCAGCAGTGACGAGGGCGGGGGGGCCTATACGCAGTATTTT
NA,TRBJ2-2,TRBD1,TRBV5-1,CASSLGQGISAGELFF,TGCGCCAGCAGCCTAGGACAGGGAATAAGCGCCGGGGAGCTGTTTTTT
NA,TRBJ1-2,NA,TRBV6-6,CASILRDKANYGYTF,TGTGCCAGCATTCTTAGGGACAAAGCTAACTATGGCTACACCTTC
NA,TRBJ1-5,NA,TRBV5-6,CASSLVGASSNQPQHF,TGTGCCAGCAGCCTGGTAGGGGCGTCTAGCAATCAGCCCCAGCATTTT
NA,TRBJ1-1,NA,TRBV2,CASTAGQNTEAFF,TGTGCCAGCACGGCAGGGCAGAACACTGAAGCTTTCTTT
NA,TRBJ1-1,TRBD1,TRBV10-3,CAISRGTGSWAFF,TGTGCCATCAGCAGGGGGACCGGTTCGTGGGCTTTCTTT
NA,TRBJ1-6,NA,TRBV28,CASTTFWGGSYNSPLHF,TGTGCCAGCACCACCTTCTGGGGCGGCTCCTATAATTCACCCCTCCACTTT
NA,TRBJ2-3,TRBD2,TRBV2,CASSQTLTSVPDTQYF,TGTGCCAGCAGCCAGACTTTGACTAGCGTCCCAGATACGCAGTATTTT
many,TRBJ1-2,TRBD1,TRBV28,CAAGQGVRPYGYTF,TGTGCCGCGGGTCAGGGGGTTCGACCCTATGGCTACACCTTC
once,TRBJ2-3,TRBD2,TRBV7-9,CASSPPGLAGSTDTQYF,TGTGCCAGCAGCCCTCCGGGACTAGCGGGATCCACAGATACGCAGTATTTT
NA,TRBJ2-7,NA,TRBV6-5,CASSPAASYEQYF,TGTGCCAGCAGTCCCGCGGCGTCCTACGAGCAGTACTTC
NA,TRBJ1-1,NA,TRBV9,CASSVGPGNTEAFF,TGTGCCAGCAGCGTAGGGCCAGGTAACACTGAAGCTTTCTTT
NA,TRBJ2-2,NA,TRBV9,CASSVQGLSNTGELFF,TGTGCCAGCAGCGTACAGGGGCTTTCGAACACCGGGGAGCTGTTTTTT
NA,TRBJ2-7,NA,TRBV13,CASSSRGQIYEQYF,TGTGCCAGCAGCTCCCGGGGACAAATATACGAGCAGTACTTC
once,TRBJ1-2,NA,TRBV6-9,CANTNGRDSHNYGYTF,TGTGCCAACACAAACGGTAGAGACAGTCATAACTATGGCTACACCTTC
NA,TRBJ2-1,TRBD1,TRBV2,CASRRRRTGIDEQFF,TGTGCCAGCAGACGCCGAAGGACAGGGATCGATGAGCAGTTCTTC
NA,TRBJ2-2,TRBD1,TRBV2,CASRGDRVNTGELFF,TGTGCCAGCAGGGGGGACAGGGTAAACACCGGGGAGCTGTTTTTT
few,TRBJ1-6,NA,TRBV5-1,CASSLVSGISPLHF,TGCGCCAGCAGCTTGGTTTCGGGGATATCACCCCTCCACTTT